The 17 T cell receptor beta chains given below trace back to one sample, sequenced in a study of brain metastases from non-small cell lung cancer. The protocol was immunoSEQ multiplex PCR, while the TCRdb copy is restricted to in-frame clones and leaves out a portion. The sample gives some 4,900 clones, roughly 80% of which show up once; more than 5% is in the top ten. Sequences were obtained from primary lung tumor tissue. The receptors derive from a donor at least 40 years old with non-small cell lung cancer.

The CDR3 loop is CASSLRQEAMNTEAFF. In nucleotides, the CDR3 is TGTGCCAGCAGCCTACGACAGGAGGCGATGAACACTGAAGCTTTCTTT. The V and J genes are TRBV7-8 and TRBJ1-1; maybe TRBD1 (6 bases). Germline loops: CDR1 SGHVS, CDR2 FQNEAQ. The length of the CDR3 is 16 residues. The germline V and J ends were trimmed by 5 bases and 0 bases, with 16 bases remaining between them. Based on the CDR3 plus reference TRBV7-8 and TRBJ1-1, the full variable domain is GAGVSQSPRYKVAKRGQDVALRCDPISGHVSLFWYQQALGQGPEFLTYFQNEAQLDKSGLPSDRFFAERPEGSVSTLKIQRTQQEDSAVYLCASSLRQEAMNTEAFFGQGTRLTVV.

Of note for this clone: An end of the junction differs from the germline gene, which may be a read error. The J gene is TRBJ1-6, the V gene TRBV19; weak D call: TRBD1 (5 bases). The length of the CDR3 is 16 residues. Germline V CDR1 and CDR2: LNHDA, SQIVND (reference sequence). CDR3 protein: CASSLQESSYNLPLHF. CDR3 coding DNA: TGTGCCAGTTCCCTACAGGAGAGCTCCTATAATTTACCCCTCCACTTT.

Only a few counts were recorded for this clone. This rearrangement joins TRBV9 to TRBJ2-1; the D gene is possibly TRBD1 (7 bases). The germline CDR1 and CDR2 sequences are SGDLS and YYNGEE. The CDR3 runs 16 residues. With 8 bases removed from V and 8 bases from J, the gap between germline ends came to 26 bases. The CDR3 protein is CASSQGVRDGDYEQFF. The CDR3 bases are TGTGCCAGTTCCCAGGGGGTTCGAGACGGGGACTATGAGCAGTTCTTC.

The J gene is TRBJ1-1, the V gene TRBV4-2, with 10 bases aligning to TRBD1. The germline V gene has CDR1 LGHNA and CDR2 YNFKEQ. The CDR3 covers 16 residues. Unmatched junction bases numbered 5, after V lost 1 base and J lost 3 bases. The CDR3 nucleotides read TGTGCCAGCAGCCAAGGGTTCGGGACAGGGGACACTGAAGCTTTCTTT. This codes for CASSQGFGTGDTEAFF.

The chain is built from TRBV28 and TRBJ1-5; weak D call: TRBD1 (5 bases). The germline V gene has CDR1 MDHEN and CDR2 SYDVKM. Trimming left V 9 bases short and J 4 bases short, with 10 bases between. This CDR3 contains 12 residues. The CDR3 DNA reads as TGTGCCAGTCTGGGGGGAAATCAGCCCCAGCATTTT. Translated: CASLGGNQPQHF.

J is TRBJ2-6 and V is TRBV6-4; weak D call: TRBD1 (6 bases). Germline CDR1 MRHNA, CDR2 SNTAGT. Trimming cost V 3 bases and J 0 bases, with 6 bases left between them. The CDR3 is 15 residues long. DNA of the CDR3: TGTGCCAGCAGTGAGGACAGCTCTGGGGCCAACGTCCTGACTTTC. It translates to CASSEDSSGANVLTF.

This chain's CDR3 is CSVGGDLYGYTF. The CDR3 bases are TGCAGCGTTGGAGGGGACCTCTATGGCTACACCTTC. The genes are TRBV29-1 and TRBJ1-2, with D perhaps TRBD1 (5 bases). V was pared by 4 bases and J by 4 bases, with 10 bases between. The CDR3 loop spans 12 amino acids. Germline-derived CDR1 and CDR2 are SQVTM and ANQGSEA.

V and J are TRBV6-5 and TRBJ1-1; the D gene is possibly TRBD1 (5 bases). V was shortened by 5 bases and J by 10 bases, with 14 bases between the two germline ends. Per germline, CDR1 MNHEY and CDR2 SVGAGI. The CDR3 covers 12 residues. In DNA form, the CDR3 reads TGTGCCAGCAGTATGCAGGGACGGGGAGCTTTCTTT. It specifies CASSMQGRGAFF.

By proportion, this clone is large. The chain recombines TRBV7-9 with TRBJ1-2, with no clear D. Looked up from germline, CDR1 is SEHNR and CDR2 is FQNEAQ (reference sequence). Deletions cut 8 bases from V and 6 bases from J, with 16 bases between. This CDR3 is 13 amino acids long. CDR3 in amino acids: CASERRGIDGYTF. CDR3 bases: TGTGCCAGCGAGCGGCGGGGAATCGATGGCTACACCTTC.

The chain has TRBV28 and TRBJ1-2, with a weak D call TRBD1 (6 bases). CDR1 and CDR2 (germline): MDHEN, SYDVKM. This CDR3 comprises 16 residues. Trimming cost V 7 bases and J 4 bases, with 22 bases left between them. The DNA of the CDR3 is TGTGCCAGCACCATAGGCGGGGGGCGCGGCGGCTATGGCTACACCTTC. Translation gives CASTIGGGRGGYGYTF.

The chain is built from TRBV9 and TRBJ1-6, with a weak D call TRBD1 (5 bases). Germline CDR1 is SGDLS and CDR2 is YYNGEE. V was cut by 4 bases and J by 7 bases, with 12 bases left in between. The CDR3 extends over 14 amino acids. The CDR3 reads CASSPRRENSPLHF. In DNA, the CDR3 is TGTGCCAGCAGCCCCCGCAGGGAAAATTCACCCCTCCACTTT.

The gene calls are TRBV24-1 and TRBJ1-5; a weak D match, TRBD1 (5 bases). The CDR3 loop spans 15 amino acids. Germline-derived CDR1 and CDR2 are KGHDR and SFDVKD. Deletions cut 2 bases from V and 7 bases from J, with 14 bases between. The CDR3 DNA reads as TGTGCCACCAGTGATTCGTCCAGGGTTGGGCAGCCCCAGCATTTT. Translated, it gives CATSDSSRVGQPQHF.

As regards this clone: The junction departs from germline at one end; a sequencing error may be responsible. The chain uses TRBV4-3 and TRBJ1-4; D not certain. Germline assignment: CDR1 LGHNA and CDR2 YSLEER. The CDR3 sequence is 15 residues long. The CDR3 bases are TGCGCCAGCAGCCAAGGTCGTTTAACTAATAAAAAACTGTTTTTT. This encodes CASSQGRLTNKKLFF.

This clone was counted between two and nine times. The CDR3 nucleotides read TGCAGTGTAAGAGCCCAAGAGACCCAGTACTTC. Translation gives CSVRAQETQYF. This chain connects TRBV20-1 to TRBJ2-5; no clear D gene. The germline V gene encodes CDR1 DFQATT and CDR2 SNEGSKA (reference sequence). V lost 7 bases, J lost 1 base, and 7 bases lay in between. The CDR3 contains 11 residues.

The rearrangement links TRBV18 to TRBJ1-1; 11 bases fit TRBD1. The germline CDR1 and CDR2 sequences are KGHSH and LQKENI. The CDR3 loop spans 15 amino acids. V lost 3 bases to trimming and J lost 7 bases; unmatched junction nucleotides: 7. The CDR3 nucleotides read TGTGCCAGCTCACCGGGACAGGGGGTTGATGGTGAAGCTTTCTTT. It codes for CASSPGQGVDGEAFF.

The V call is TRBV7-9, the J call TRBJ1-2; 10 bases agree with TRBD1. The CDR3 contains 14 residues. Germline V lookup: CDR1 SEHNR, CDR2 FQNEAQ (reference sequence). With 7 bases clipped from V and 3 bases from J, the junction kept 5 bases outside the gene matches. The CDR3 protein is CASNAGTGDYGYTF. As DNA, the CDR3 is TGTGCCAGCAACGCAGGGACAGGGGACTATGGCTACACCTTC. Full variable domain (missing parts from reference TRBV7-9 and TRBJ1-2): DTGVSQNPRHKITKRGQNVTFRCDPISEHNRLYWYRQTLGQGPEFLTYFQNEAQLEKSRLLSDRFSAERPKGSFSTLEIQRTEQGDSAMYLCASNAGTGDYGYTFGSGTRLTVV.

V usage is TRBV6-2 or TRBV6-3 and J usage is TRBJ1-2; 10 positions match TRBD1. V lost 3 bases and J lost 5; bases outside the gene matches: 6. This CDR3 contains 15 residues. Per germline, CDR1 MNHEY and CDR2 SVGEGT. The CDR3 nucleotides are TGTGCCAGCAGTTATACACCGGACAGGGGGTATGGCTACACCTTC. Residues: CASSYTPDRGYGYTF.